A single sample gave rise to the 17 T cell receptor beta chains below, sequenced in a study of patients and donors after allogeneic stem cell transplantation. MiXCR was run by TCRdb on the RT-PCR reads, yielding one entry per CDR3 protein. This table holds 15,000 to 20,000 distinct CDR3 sequences, around 5.3% found once. What was sequenced was blood, either unsorted or a sorted T cell fraction (not recorded which). These receptors were collected from a human donor who was either an allogeneic HSCT recipient or a stem cell or donor lymphocyte infusion donor (not recorded which). It is not recorded whose cells these are; they may come from a transplant donor.

This clonotype was recorded at least ten times. Here the CDR3 reads CASSFRSGDGYTF. The CDR3 nucleotides are TGTGCCAGCAGCTTCAGATCTGGGGATGGCTACACCTTC. The gene calls are TRBV7-3 and TRBJ1-2; D is ambiguous. The CDR3 loop spans 13 amino acids. Germline CDR1 reads SGHTA; CDR2 reads FQGTGA. The V gene lost 3 bases and the J gene lost 6 bases, with 11 bases spanning the gap.

With regard to this clonotype: The junction departs from germline at one end; a sequencing error may be responsible. The V gene is TRBV6-4, the J gene TRBJ2-7, with unresolved D. Germline values: CDR1 MRHNA, CDR2 SNTAGT. This CDR3 contains 13 residues. The chain's CDR3 is CARWVDHNYVQYF. DNA of the CDR3: TGTGCCAGGTGGGTGGACCATAACTACGTGCAGTACTTC.

This clonotype was picked up many times. The chain is built from TRBV7-9 and TRBJ2-2, with TRBD1 as a possible D gene (5 bases). The CDR3 length is 17 residues. Germline CDR1 and CDR2: SEHNR and FQNEAQ (reference sequence). Deletions cut 2 bases from V and 4 bases from J, with 17 bases between. The CDR3 here is CASSLRGWGRRTGELFF. The CDR3 nucleotides are TGTGCCAGCAGCTTAAGGGGTTGGGGCCGGCGCACCGGGGAGCTGTTTTTT. Drawing the rest from reference TRBV7-9 and TRBJ2-2, the complete variable domain is DTGVSQNPRHKITKRGQNVTFRCDPISEHNRLYWYRQTLGQGPEFLTYFQNEAQLEKSRLLSDRFSAERPKGSFSTLEIQRTEQGDSAMYLCASSLRGWGRRTGELFFGEGSRLTVL.

This clonotype was picked up many times. The chain uses TRBV6-1 and TRBJ2-3; D unresolved. Trimming left V 2 bases short and J 4 bases short, with 7 bases between. CDR1 and CDR2 (germline): MNHNS, SASEGT. The CDR3 has 13 residues. CDR3 protein: CASSETWADTQYF. The CDR3 DNA sequence: TGTGCCAGCAGTGAAACGTGGGCAGATACGCAGTATTTT.

The chain has TRBV27 and TRBJ2-4; D ambiguous. The CDR3 is made up of 12 amino acids. The V end was cut by 5 bases, the J end by 0 bases, with 2 bases between. Germline assignment: CDR1 MNHEY and CDR2 SMNVEV (reference sequence). For the CDR3, the DNA is TGTGCCAGCAGTCTAGCCAAAAACATTCAGTACTTC. Protein: CASSLAKNIQYF.

This clonotype was counted between two and nine times. The chain employs TRBV21-1 and TRBJ2-5; the D call in the table, TRBD2, was not verified against the DNA. TRBV21-1 is a documented pseudogene. The CDR3 loop spans 15 amino acids. The CDR3 here is CASSKTPRREETQYF. In DNA, the CDR3 is TGTGCCAGCAGCAAAACGCCCCGGAGGGAAGAGACCCAGTACTTC.

This clonotype occurred many times. V and J are TRBV29-1 and TRBJ2-7; TRBD2 is a possible D gene (5 bases). The CDR3 is 14 residues long. With 6 bases removed from V and 7 bases from J, the gap between germline ends came to 22 bases. Germline CDR1 SQVTM, CDR2 ANQGSEA. The CDR3, as DNA: TGCAGCGTCGAGGAAGTCATCCAATCGGGGGAGCAGTACTTC. Translation: CSVEEVIQSGEQYF.

This clonotype occurred many times. CDR3 in DNA: TGTGCCAGCAGCCCAGCCCTGACAGCGAACACTGAAGCTTTCTTT. Protein: CASSPALTANTEAFF. This rearrangement joins TRBV9 to TRBJ1-1; D might be TRBD1 (5 bases). CDR3 size: 15 residues. V was clipped by 4 bases and J by 1 base, with 14 bases between them. The V gene's germline CDR1 is SGDLS and CDR2 YYNGEE.

This rearrangement joins TRBV5-4 to TRBJ2-5; TRBD2 matches 10 bases. V was pared by 2 bases and J by 5 bases, with 6 bases of the junction left unmatched. The CDR3 extends over 15 amino acids. From germline, CDR1 is SGHNT and CDR2 YYREEE (reference sequence). CDR3 bases: TGTGCCAGCAGCTTAGGATCTAGCGGGGGCGAGACCCAGTACTTC. Its translation: CASSLGSSGGETQYF. Drawing the rest from reference TRBV5-4 and TRBJ2-5, the complete variable domain is ETGVTQSPTHLIKTRGQQVTLRCSSQSGHNTVSWYQQALGQGPQFIFQYYREEENGRGNFPPRFSGLQFPNYSSELNVNALELDDSALYLCASSLGSSGGETQYFGPGTRLLVL.

In this sample, this clonotype turned up many times. The chain recombines TRBV11-1 with TRBJ2-1, with D possibly being TRBD2 (5 bases). V was cut by 5 bases and J by 1 base, with 12 bases left in between. The CDR3 sequence is 15 residues long. Germline loops: CDR1 SGHAT, CDR2 FQDESV (reference sequence). The CDR3 nucleotides are TGTGCCAGCAGCGGTACTAGGATTTCCTACAATGAGCAGTTCTTC. Its translation is CASSGTRISYNEQFF.

This clonotype was detected only once. V and J are TRBV19 and TRBJ1-5; D unresolved. There are 14 residues in the CDR3. Trimming shortened V by 5 bases and J by 2 bases, and 10 bases separated the two germline ends. Germline lookup yields CDR1 LNHDA and CDR2 SQIVND (reference sequence). The CDR3 nucleotides read TGTGCCAGTAGTTTGGAGATCGGCAATCAGCCCCAGCATTTT. Its translation is CASSLEIGNQPQHF.

The table lists this clonotype with many counts. V gene TRBV20-1 combines with J gene TRBJ1-1; TRBD1 is a possible D gene (6 bases). The CDR3 has 13 amino acids. Germline V gene data show CDR1 as DFQATT and CDR2 as SNEGSKA (reference sequence). Trimming shortened V by 3 bases and J by 1 base, and 9 bases separated the two germline ends. The CDR3 DNA is TGCAGTGCTAGGCGGGACAAGAACACTGAAGCTTTCTTT. Protein sequence: CSARRDKNTEAFF.

This clonotype has a count of ten or more. This chain joins TRBV3-1 and TRBJ2-7; TRBD2 might be the D (5 bases). Germline CDR1 is LGHDT and CDR2 is YNNKEL (reference sequence). The CDR3 runs 15 residues. V lost 0 bases and J 4 bases, leaving 13 bases between the germline ends. The CDR3 DNA sequence: TGTGCCAGCAGCCAAGACTGGGTCGGGATATACGAGCAGTACTTC. This translates into CASSQDWVGIYEQYF.

Relative to its sample, this clonotype is medium-sized. The CDR3 DNA is TGTGCCATCAGAACAGGGTTAACTGGAAACACCATATATTTT. Amino acid sequence: CAIRTGLTGNTIYF. The chain uses TRBV10-3 and TRBJ1-3, with D possibly being TRBD1 (6 bases). Germline V gene sequence: CDR1 ENHRY, CDR2 SYGVKD. The CDR3 sequence is 14 residues long. Between the trimmed V and J ends, which lost 6 bases and 2 bases, there was a span of 11 bases.

A word on this clonotype: One base away lies a much larger clone, so this may be a sequencing read error. The gene calls are TRBV20-1 and TRBJ2-7; the D gene is possibly TRBD2 (5 bases). Germline V gene data show CDR1 as DFQATT and CDR2 as SNEGSKA (reference sequence). Trimming stripped 3 bases from V and 2 bases from J, with 14 bases between. The CDR3 has 14 amino acids. The CDR3 nucleotides read TGCAGTGCTAGCTTTAGCGAGGGCGCCTACGAGCAGTACTTC. The encoded protein is CSASFSEGAYEQYF.

This clonotype occurred many times. The CDR3 DNA reads as TGTGCTAGTGGTTTAGAGTTAGGTTCACCCCTCCACTTT. It is translated as CASGLELGSPLHF. The chain employs TRBV12-5 and TRBJ1-6; no reliable D call. The CDR3 covers 13 residues. CDR1 is LGHNT and CDR2 is FRNRAP in the germline V gene. V dropped 3 bases and J dropped 9 bases, with 9 bases sitting between them.

This chain uses TRBV3-1 with TRBJ2-7; TRBD1 is a possible D gene (6 bases). Trimming removed 2 bases at V and 6 bases at J, with 11 bases between. The CDR3 sequence is 13 residues long. Germline V CDR1 and CDR2: LGHDT, YNNKEL (reference sequence). The CDR3 region is CASSQWGRGEQYF. Here the CDR3 DNA reads TGTGCCAGCAGCCAATGGGGCAGGGGCGAGCAGTACTTC.